This entry describes one T cell receptor beta chain. Its antigen remains unidentified. Amplification of TCR beta CDR3 regions used RNA as the template. Using the HTBI primer set, a first-round RT-PCR was run on the TCR CDR3. TCRdb passed the multiplex PCR reads through MiXCR, listing each CDR3 protein once. This table has 600,000 to 800,000 distinct CDR3 sequences, around a third appearing once. This sample is drawn from a study of T cells in Graves' hyperthyroidism and ophthalmopathy. Broader study findings: Blood samples included most of the expanded thyroid clonotypes exceeding 0.001.

Stable Graves' hyperthyroidism denoted no ophthalmopathy progression over 18 months. Aged 18 to 65, the patients had hyperthyroidism that was newly diagnosed and had lasted under 2 months. The receptor was isolated from a woman aged 40-49 years with Graves' hyperthyroidism. What was sequenced was blood.

CDR3 in amino acids: CATRTVGNTEAFF. The CDR3 DNA reads as TGTGCCACACGGACAGTGGGGAACACTGAAGCTTTCTTT. The chain links TRBV2 to TRBJ1-1; tentatively, D is TRBD1 (6 bases). From germline, CDR1 is SNHLY and CDR2 FYNNEI. CDR3 size: 13 residues. The V end was cut by 10 bases, the J end by 1 base, with 13 bases between.